A selection of T cell receptor beta chains follows, all from one sample in a study of T cell repertoires in cytomegalovirus infection. TCRdb ran MiXCR on the reads and lists one entry per CDR3 protein. The sample shows around 170,000 distinct CDR3 sequences, more than 15% of them seen only once. The sequenced material came from CD8+ T cells from PBMCs. The receptors shown here come from a human donor in good health (CMV status not recorded). Some clones in this sample may be carry-over from other donors' samples. CDR3s include the opening cysteine and the closing phenylalanine or tryptophan. The order of the fields is V gene, clone size, J gene, D gene, CDR3 protein, CDR3 DNA. A D gene is named only where the DNA matches it firmly. Not every row has a clone size; where given, it reads once, few, many or a size class.

v_call: TRBV7-7; clone_size: .; j_call: TRBJ2-1; d_call: .; cdr3_aa: CASSLGTPNEQFF; cdr3_nt: TGTGCCAGCAGCTTAGGGACACCCAATGAGCAGTTCTTC
v_call: TRBV7-8; clone_size: few; j_call: TRBJ1-4; d_call: .; cdr3_aa: CASSPSDSPNEKLFF; cdr3_nt: TGTGCCAGCAGCCCATCCGACAGTCCTAATGAAAAACTGTTTTTT
v_call: TRBV6-2/TRBV6-3; clone_size: many; j_call: TRBJ2-7; d_call: .; cdr3_aa: CASSYPGAEQYF; cdr3_nt: TGTGCCAGCAGTTACCCCGGGGCCGAGCAGTACTTC
v_call: TRBV29-1; clone_size: few; j_call: TRBJ2-1; d_call: .; cdr3_aa: CSVDGVSGYSSYNEQFF; cdr3_nt: TGCAGCGTTGACGGTGTAAGCGGTTATAGCTCCTACAATGAGCAGTTCTTC
v_call: TRBV6-5; clone_size: .; j_call: TRBJ2-7; d_call: TRBD1; cdr3_aa: CASSPATGPYEQYF; cdr3_nt: TGTGCCAGCAGTCCGGCGACAGGGCCCTACGAGCAGTACTTC
v_call: TRBV28; clone_size: many; j_call: TRBJ2-1; d_call: .; cdr3_aa: CATGVGDEQFF; cdr3_nt: TGTGCCACCGGGGTCGGGGATGAGCAGTTCTTC
v_call: TRBV28; clone_size: .; j_call: TRBJ2-3; d_call: .; cdr3_aa: CASSQGFGGTDTQYF; cdr3_nt: TGTGCCAGCAGCCAGGGATTTGGGGGCACAGATACGCAGTATTTT
v_call: TRBV11-2; clone_size: few; j_call: TRBJ2-1; d_call: .; cdr3_aa: CASTTQGYEQFF; cdr3_nt: TGTGCCAGCACCACACAAGGGTATGAGCAGTTCTTC
v_call: TRBV7-9; clone_size: .; j_call: TRBJ1-1; d_call: TRBD1; cdr3_aa: CASSQRLTGENTEAFF; cdr3_nt: TGTGCCAGCAGCCAACGGCTCACAGGGGAGAACACTGAAGCTTTCTTT
v_call: TRBV29-1; clone_size: .; j_call: TRBJ2-4; d_call: .; cdr3_aa: CSAPDKNIQYF; cdr3_nt: TGCAGCGCCCCGGACAAAAACATTCAGTACTTC
v_call: TRBV7-2; clone_size: few; j_call: TRBJ2-7; d_call: .; cdr3_aa: CASSPGNGQYF; cdr3_nt: TGTGCCAGCAGCCCCGGAAACGGGCAGTACTTC
v_call: TRBV28; clone_size: once; j_call: TRBJ2-2; d_call: .; cdr3_aa: CASTSYSADENTGELFF; cdr3_nt: TGTGCCAGCACTTCCTACTCCGCGGACGAAAACACCGGGGAGCTGTTTTTT
v_call: TRBV5-1; clone_size: .; j_call: TRBJ2-1; d_call: TRBD2; cdr3_aa: CASSSSAGGPTNEQFF; cdr3_nt: TGCGCCAGCAGCTCCTCCGCGGGAGGGCCTACTAATGAGCAGTTCTTC
v_call: TRBV7-2; clone_size: few; j_call: TRBJ2-7; d_call: TRBD1; cdr3_aa: CASSWTGTGIYEQYF; cdr3_nt: TGTGCCAGCAGCTGGACCGGGACAGGGATCTACGAGCAGTACTTC
v_call: TRBV10-3; clone_size: medium-sized; j_call: TRBJ1-1; d_call: TRBD1; cdr3_aa: CATGDRSNLPGEAFF; cdr3_nt: TGTGCCACGGGGGACAGATCCAATCTACCCGGTGAAGCTTTCTTT
v_call: TRBV29-1; clone_size: few; j_call: TRBJ2-7; d_call: .; cdr3_aa: CSAKGGQDYEQYF; cdr3_nt: TGCAGCGCGAAAGGGGGGCAGGACTACGAGCAGTACTTC
v_call: TRBV7-6; clone_size: .; j_call: TRBJ2-7; d_call: TRBD1; cdr3_aa: CASSSGQGLSYEQYF; cdr3_nt: TGTGCCAGCAGCTCGGGACAGGGGTTATCCTACGAGCAGTACTTC
v_call: TRBV4-2; clone_size: few; j_call: TRBJ1-6; d_call: .; cdr3_aa: CASSPDRLGNSPLHF; cdr3_nt: TGTGCCAGCAGCCCCGACAGGCTCGGGAATTCACCCCTCCACTTT
v_call: TRBV7-6; clone_size: .; j_call: TRBJ2-2; d_call: .; cdr3_aa: CASSSGFGELFF; cdr3_nt: TGTGCCAGCAGTTCCGGGTTCGGGGAGCTGTTTTTT
v_call: TRBV7-8; clone_size: few; j_call: TRBJ1-4; d_call: .; cdr3_aa: CASLGPATNEKLFF; cdr3_nt: TGTGCCAGCCTGGGGCCTGCGACTAATGAAAAACTGTTTTTT
v_call: TRBV7-2; clone_size: .; j_call: TRBJ2-1; d_call: .; cdr3_aa: CASSLGNSYNEQFF; cdr3_nt: TGTGCCAGCAGCTTAGGTAATAGCTACAATGAGCAGTTCTTC
v_call: TRBV7-6; clone_size: .; j_call: TRBJ2-3; d_call: TRBD2; cdr3_aa: CASSSSGGAPVGSDTQYF; cdr3_nt: TGTGCCAGCAGCTCAAGCGGGGGGGCGCCGGTCGGCTCAGATACGCAGTATTTT
v_call: TRBV28; clone_size: many; j_call: TRBJ2-1; d_call: .; cdr3_aa: CASRGHRAASYNEQFF; cdr3_nt: TGTGCCAGCAGAGGACACAGGGCAGCGTCCTACAATGAGCAGTTCTTC
v_call: TRBV7-8; clone_size: few; j_call: TRBJ2-3; d_call: .; cdr3_aa: CASREWESGTDTQYF; cdr3_nt: TGTGCCAGCAGGGAGTGGGAGAGTGGCACAGATACGCAGTATTTT
v_call: TRBV20-1; clone_size: .; j_call: TRBJ2-5; d_call: TRBD2; cdr3_aa: CSARDRGLAGRAQYF; cdr3_nt: TGCAGTGCTAGAGACCGCGGACTAGCGGGGAGGGCCCAGTACTTC
v_call: TRBV7-2; clone_size: few; j_call: TRBJ1-1; d_call: .; cdr3_aa: CASSLEDSNTEAFF; cdr3_nt: TGTGCCAGCAGCTTAGAGGACAGCAACACTGAAGCTTTCTTT
v_call: TRBV5-1; clone_size: few; j_call: TRBJ2-7; d_call: .; cdr3_aa: CVSSVGISYEQYF; cdr3_nt: TGCGTCAGCAGCGTTGGGATTTCCTACGAGCAGTACTTC
v_call: TRBV7-8; clone_size: few; j_call: TRBJ2-6; d_call: .; cdr3_aa: CASSRGGTVLSGANVLTF; cdr3_nt: TGTGCCAGCAGCCGAGGAGGGACCGTTTTGTCTGGGGCCAACGTCCTGACTTTC
v_call: TRBV5-6; clone_size: few; j_call: TRBJ1-2; d_call: .; cdr3_aa: CASTTAQGIYYGYTF; cdr3_nt: TGTGCCAGCACCACCGCCCAGGGGATTTACTATGGCTACACCTTC
v_call: TRBV6-2/TRBV6-3; clone_size: few; j_call: TRBJ2-1; d_call: TRBD1; cdr3_aa: CASRRLDRGQGEQFF; cdr3_nt: TGTGCCAGCAGACGTCTCGACAGGGGCCAGGGTGAGCAGTTCTTC
v_call: TRBV7-2; clone_size: few; j_call: TRBJ2-1; d_call: .; cdr3_aa: CASSPPKGVERNEQFF; cdr3_nt: TGTGCCAGCAGCCCCCCGAAGGGGGTTGAGAGGAATGAGCAGTTCTTC
v_call: TRBV6-2/TRBV6-3; clone_size: .; j_call: TRBJ2-7; d_call: .; cdr3_aa: CASSYARTYEQYF; cdr3_nt: TGTGCCAGCAGTTATGCTAGGACTTACGAGCAGTACTTC
v_call: TRBV18; clone_size: .; j_call: TRBJ2-1; d_call: .; cdr3_aa: CASSPPQGDSYNEQFF; cdr3_nt: TGTGCCAGTTCACCACCGCAGGGCGACTCCTACAATGAGCAGTTCTTC
v_call: TRBV7-6; clone_size: many; j_call: TRBJ2-1; d_call: TRBD2; cdr3_aa: CASSLAVLAGILPREQFF; cdr3_nt: TGTGCCAGCAGCTTAGCCGTACTAGCGGGAATCCTTCCTCGTGAGCAGTTCTTC
v_call: TRBV7-9; clone_size: .; j_call: TRBJ1-1; d_call: .; cdr3_aa: CASSSGWTEAFF; cdr3_nt: TGTGCCAGCAGCTCGGGGTGGACTGAAGCTTTCTTT
v_call: TRBV7-6; clone_size: .; j_call: TRBJ2-2; d_call: .; cdr3_aa: CASSLASGYTGELFF; cdr3_nt: TGTGCCAGCAGCTTAGCGTCTGGGTACACCGGGGAGCTGTTTTTT
v_call: TRBV7-9; clone_size: .; j_call: TRBJ2-1; d_call: .; cdr3_aa: CASSHVNNEQFF; cdr3_nt: TGTGCCAGCAGCCACGTAAACAATGAGCAGTTCTTC
v_call: TRBV12-3/TRBV12-4; clone_size: few; j_call: TRBJ2-5; d_call: .; cdr3_aa: CASSFPFENPGTQYF; cdr3_nt: TGTGCCAGCAGTTTCCCTTTCGAGAATCCGGGGACCCAGTACTTC
v_call: TRBV28; clone_size: few; j_call: TRBJ1-2; d_call: .; cdr3_aa: CASSIVAHQGYTF; cdr3_nt: TGTGCCAGCAGCATAGTAGCTCACCAAGGCTACACCTTC
v_call: TRBV29-1; clone_size: once; j_call: TRBJ2-7; d_call: TRBD2; cdr3_aa: CSVGLGREKYEQYF; cdr3_nt: TGCAGCGTTGGACTTGGGCGGGAGAAATACGAGCAGTACTTC
v_call: TRBV7-8; clone_size: .; j_call: TRBJ1-2; d_call: .; cdr3_aa: CASGRGQNYGYTF; cdr3_nt: TGTGCCTCTGGGCGGGGCCAGAACTATGGCTACACCTTC